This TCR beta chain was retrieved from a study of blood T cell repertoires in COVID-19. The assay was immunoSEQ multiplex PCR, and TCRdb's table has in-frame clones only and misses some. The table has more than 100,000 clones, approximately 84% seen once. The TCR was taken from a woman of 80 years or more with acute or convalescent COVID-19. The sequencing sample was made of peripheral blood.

CDR3 residues: CASSLARLGAFF. CDR3 sequence (DNA): TGTGCCAGCAGTTTAGCGCGACTTGGAGCTTTCTTT. The chain joins TRBV12-3 or TRBV12-4 to TRBJ1-1; no clear D gene. Trimming left V 0 bases short and J 10 bases short, with 9 bases between. This CDR3 spans 12 amino acids.